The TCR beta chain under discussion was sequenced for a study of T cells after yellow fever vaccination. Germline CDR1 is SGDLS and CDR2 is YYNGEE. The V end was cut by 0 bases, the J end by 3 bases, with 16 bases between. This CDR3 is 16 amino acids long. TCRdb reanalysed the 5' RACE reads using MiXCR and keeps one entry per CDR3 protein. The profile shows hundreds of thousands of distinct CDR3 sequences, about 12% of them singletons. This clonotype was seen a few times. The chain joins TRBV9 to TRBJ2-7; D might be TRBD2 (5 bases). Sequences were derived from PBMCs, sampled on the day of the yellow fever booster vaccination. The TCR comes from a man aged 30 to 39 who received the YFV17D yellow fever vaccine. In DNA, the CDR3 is TGTGCCAGCAGCGTAGGTAATTCGGGGAAAGGCTACGAGCAGTACTTC. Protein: CASSVGNSGKGYEQYF.